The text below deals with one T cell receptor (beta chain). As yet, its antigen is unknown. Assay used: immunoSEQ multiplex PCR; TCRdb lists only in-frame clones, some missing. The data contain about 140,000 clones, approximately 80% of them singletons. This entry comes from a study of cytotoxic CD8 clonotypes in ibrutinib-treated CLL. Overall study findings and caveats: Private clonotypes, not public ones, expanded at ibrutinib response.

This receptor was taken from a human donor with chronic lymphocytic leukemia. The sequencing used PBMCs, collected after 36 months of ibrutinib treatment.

DNA of the CDR3: TGTGCCACCAGCAGAGAGATTGCCGAGCAGTACTTC. It yields the protein CATSREIAEQYF. This chain connects TRBV15 to TRBJ2-7; D is uncertain. The CDR3 loop spans 12 amino acids. V lost 0 bases and J 6 bases, leaving 6 bases between the germline ends. The V gene's germline CDR1 is LNHNV and CDR2 YYDKDF (reference sequence).